This TCR beta chain is drawn from a study of blood T cell repertoires in COVID-19. Across the study: Both acute and convalescent COVID-19 samples were obtained from the United States, Italy and Spain. Sources were T cells, B-cell-depleted T cells, or PBMCs; the material itself was cDNA or gDNA.

Remarks on this clone: Other nucleotide sequences in the sample specify the same CDR3.

Original processing methods: Amplified reference gene primers provided the basis for estimating nucleated cell counts. TCRdb's table, derived via immunoSEQ multiplex PCR, lists solely in-frame clones and lacks some. V, J and clone size reflect that table, while D and trimming were determined from the DNA. Of approximately 330,000 clones in the sample, roughly 90% were seen once. The origin of this receptor is a woman aged 50 to 60 with active or convalescent COVID-19. Input material: peripheral blood.

The CDR3 bases are TGTGCCAGCAGTTTTACAGGGAACACTGAAGCTTTCTTT. It encodes CASSFTGNTEAFF. The J gene is TRBJ1-1, the V gene TRBV28, with D tentatively TRBD1 (5 bases). CDR3 length: 13 amino acids. CDR1 and CDR2 from the germline V gene are MDHEN and SYDVKM. Trimming left V 3 bases short and J 1 base short, with 6 bases between.